This T cell receptor (beta chain) was recorded in a study of T cell responses to AZD1222 COVID-19 vaccine. This clone is medium-sized in the sample. The antigen is unknown. Regarding the study as a whole: Compared with day 0, the breadth and depth of the Spike-specific TCR repertoire rose significantly after two doses of AZD1222. Spike was spanned by vaccine-associated CD4 TCRs, with dominance at 160-218 and 743-854.

Sequenced by immunoSEQ multiplex PCR; TCRdb stores in-frame clones only, minus some. The table lists more than 50,000 clones, roughly 90% of them singletons. CDR1 SGHRS and CDR2 YFSETQ come from the germline V gene. Between the trimmed V and J ends, which lost 3 bases and 1 base, there was a span of 10 bases. The CDR3 extends over 14 amino acids. This specimen was peripheral blood, taken on day 0 of AZD1222 vaccination. The clonotype comes from an adult in good health. This chain links TRBV5-1 with TRBJ1-1; unclear D gene. The CDR3 reads CASSYRGRNTEAFF. CDR3 nucleotides: TGCGCCAGCAGCTACCGAGGTAGGAACACTGAAGCTTTCTTT.